This passage covers 20 T cell receptor beta chains from one sample sequenced in a study of CD8+ T cells in alopecia areata. Treatment indicated: oral pan-JAK inhibitor, 5-10 mg twice daily. After isolation, RNA underwent reverse transcription to generate cDNA as the sequencing template. Using immunoSEQ multiplex PCR, the repertoire was profiled, and TCRdb retains in-frame clones only, with some absent. The sample comprises approximately 200,000 clones, less than 45% of which are singletons, and about 2.6% rests with the top ten. This material consisted of CD4+ T cells sorted from blood, taken at roughly week 38, from a patient treated with tofacitinib. These receptors were taken from a human donor with alopecia areata.

J is TRBJ2-3 and V is TRBV25-1; D might be TRBD2 (5 bases). This CDR3 comprises 14 residues. The V and J ends lost 5 bases and 5 bases respectively, with 14 bases between them. CDR1 MGHDK and CDR2 SYGVNS come from the germline V gene. CDR3 protein: CASSPRTSRDTQYF. Written as DNA, the CDR3 is TGTGCCAGCAGTCCCCGTACTAGTAGAGATACGCAGTATTTT.

The chain uses TRBV18 and TRBJ2-3; D is possibly TRBD1 or TRBD2 (5 bases each). From germline, CDR1 is KGHSH and CDR2 LQKENI. The CDR3 contains 14 residues. Between the trimmed V and J ends, which lost 3 bases and 2 bases, there was a span of 9 bases. CDR3 sequence: CASSPGDLTDTQYF. The CDR3 DNA reads TGTGCCAGCTCACCGGGGGACCTCACAGATACGCAGTATTTT.

The sample holds one count of this clone. The DNA for the CDR3 is TGTGCCAGCAGTCGGACAGGGGAAGGCTACGAGCAGTACTTC. Amino acid sequence: CASSRTGEGYEQYF. The V and J genes are TRBV2 and TRBJ2-7; TRBD1 agrees at 9 bases. Germline CDR1 and CDR2: SNHLY and FYNNEI. The CDR3 length is 14 residues. With V trimmed by 5 bases and J by 3 bases, 5 bases remained unmatched.

This clone was observed a few times. The chain uses TRBV30 and TRBJ1-2; a weak D match, TRBD1 (5 bases). Germline V gene data show CDR1 as GTSNPN and CDR2 as SVGIG (reference sequence). V lost 6 bases and J lost 0, with 14 bases in between. The CDR3 length is 14 residues. CDR3 loop: CACPQEGTNYGYTF. CDR3 sequence (DNA): TGTGCCTGCCCACAGGAGGGGACTAACTATGGCTACACCTTC. The whole variable domain, filled in from reference TRBV30 and TRBJ1-2, reads SQTIHQWPATLVQPVGSPLSLECTVEGTSNPNLYWYRQAAGRGLQLLFYSVGIGQISSEVPQNLSASRPQDRQFILSSKKLLLSDSGFYLCACPQEGTNYGYTFGSGTRLTVV.

This clone was detected only a few times. Other DNA sequences in this specimen translate into the identical CDR3. The V gene is TRBV29-1, the J gene TRBJ2-1, with D perhaps TRBD2 (5 bases). CDR1 and CDR2 from the germline V gene are SQVTM and ANQGSEA. The CDR3 is made up of 14 amino acids. Between the trimmed V and J ends, which lost 1 base and 0 bases, there was a span of 7 bases. This CDR3 is CSVEGGSSYNEQFF. As DNA, the CDR3 is TGCAGCGTTGAAGGTGGGAGCTCCTACAATGAGCAGTTCTTC.

The sample holds a few counts of this clone. The chain joins TRBV9 to TRBJ2-1, with 11 bases identical to TRBD2. This CDR3 has 15 residues. Germline CDR1 reads SGDLS; CDR2 reads YYNGEE. Trimming at V came to 2 bases and at J to 9 bases, leaving 7 bases not matched to a gene. CDR3: CASSVLTSGSAEQFF. In nucleotides, the CDR3 is TGTGCCAGCAGCGTTCTTACTAGCGGGAGTGCTGAGCAGTTCTTC.

This rearrangement joins TRBV4-2 to TRBJ1-2; 7 positions match TRBD1. There are 14 residues in the CDR3. Unmatched junction bases numbered 5, after V lost 0 bases and J lost 7 bases. Germline CDR1 is LGHNA and CDR2 is YNFKEQ. The CDR3 DNA follows: TGTGCCAGCAGCCAAGATGCGACAGGGACTGGCTACACCTTC. Protein sequence: CASSQDATGTGYTF.

This clone is a singleton in its sample. V and J are TRBV6-6 and TRBJ2-7; 7 bases agree with TRBD1. This CDR3 has 14 residues. In germline, CDR1 is MNHNY, CDR2 SVGAGI (reference sequence). Trimming at V came to 6 bases and at J to 3 bases, leaving 8 bases not matched to a gene. The CDR3 nucleotides read TGTGCCAGCAGCACGAGACAGGGAATCTACGAGCAGTACTTC. Translated, it gives CASSTRQGIYEQYF.

This CDR3 reads CASSHLSGFIQETQYF. The CDR3 DNA sequence: TGTGCCAGCAGCCATCTTAGCGGGTTTATCCAAGAGACCCAGTACTTC. The chain carries TRBV4-2 and TRBJ2-5; 7 bases agree with TRBD2. Germline V CDR1 and CDR2: LGHNA, YNFKEQ. The trim removed 3 bases at V and 1 base at J, leaving 8 bases unmatched. This CDR3 is built from 16 residues.

This clone was seen a few times. V is TRBV7-8 and J is TRBJ2-2; 7 nucleotides align to TRBD1. Losses at the gene ends were 6 bases for V and 3 bases for J; bases not matched to a gene: 10. This CDR3 is 16 amino acids long. CDR1 is SGHVS and CDR2 is FQNEAQ in the germline V gene. In DNA, the CDR3 is TGTGCCAGCAGACTTCGGACAGGAGCCTACACCGGGGAGCTGTTTTTT. Residues: CASRLRTGAYTGELFF.

The V and J genes are TRBV30 and TRBJ1-5, with 11 bases matching TRBD1. The length of the CDR3 is 15 residues. Germline CDR1 and CDR2: GTSNPN and SVGIG (reference sequence). The J segment lost 4 bases and the V segment lost 3 bases, leaving 5 bases of the junction unmatched. This CDR3 is CAWRARDRGNQPQHF. The CDR3 DNA follows: TGTGCCTGGAGGGCCCGGGACAGGGGGAATCAGCCCCAGCATTTT.

This chain links TRBV5-1 with TRBJ2-5; D not certain. This CDR3 has 12 amino acids. Germline V gene data show CDR1 as SGHRS and CDR2 as YFSETQ. Trimming removed 5 bases from V and 7 bases from J, with 12 bases in between. The CDR3, as DNA: TGCGCCAGCAGTCCGGACCGGGTGACCCAGTACTTC. Translation: CASSPDRVTQYF.

This chain links TRBV6-5 with TRBJ2-5, with 14 bases aligning to TRBD2. J gave up 4 bases and V 5 bases, and 3 bases lay outside the gene matches. The CDR3 consists of 15 residues. Germline CDR1 MNHEY, CDR2 SVGAGI. The CDR3 sequence: CASSPGLAGVETQYF. The DNA of the CDR3 is TGTGCCAGCAGTCCGGGACTAGCGGGAGTAGAGACCCAGTACTTC.

The V call is TRBV30, the J call TRBJ2-1; 7 bases are shared with TRBD2. The germline gives CDR1 GTSNPN, CDR2 SVGIG (reference sequence). The length of the CDR3 is 16 residues. The J segment lost 0 bases and the V segment lost 3 bases, leaving 8 bases of the junction unmatched. CDR3 loop: CAWRAYERDSYNEQFF. The CDR3 bases are TGTGCCTGGAGGGCCTACGAGCGGGACTCCTACAATGAGCAGTTCTTC.

Only a few counts were recorded for this clone. V and J are TRBV25-1 and TRBJ1-1, with a weak D call TRBD1 (5 bases). V lost 8 bases to trimming and J lost 11 bases, with 12 bases between them. This CDR3 region has 10 residues. Germline lookup yields CDR1 MGHDK and CDR2 SYGVNS. This CDR3 reads CASLGVQAFF. The CDR3 DNA follows: TGTGCCAGCTTAGGGGTTCAGGCTTTCTTT.

This clone was detected a few times. The V call is TRBV7-9, the J call TRBJ2-1; the D gene is possibly TRBD1 (5 bases). The CDR3 has 17 residues. The V end was cut by 5 bases, the J end by 2 bases, with 19 bases between. CDR1 SEHNR and CDR2 FQNEAQ come from the germline V gene (reference sequence). The CDR3 here is CASSQPSKGQTYNEQFF. The DNA for the CDR3 is TGTGCCAGCAGCCAACCAAGCAAGGGGCAGACCTACAATGAGCAGTTCTTC.

The chain uses TRBV18 and TRBJ2-3; D unclear. V dropped 0 bases and J dropped 7 bases, with 11 bases sitting between them. Germline CDR1 and CDR2: KGHSH and LQKENI. The CDR3 totals 14 residues. The CDR3, as DNA: TGTGCCAGCTCACCACCGGGGAAGGGATATACGCAGTATTTT. Residues: CASSPPGKGYTQYF.

V gene TRBV4-2 combines with J gene TRBJ2-5, with D perhaps TRBD2 (5 bases). CDR3 size: 16 residues. From germline, CDR1 is LGHNA and CDR2 YNFKEQ. Trimming pared 3 bases from V and 5 bases from J, leaving 19 bases between. In DNA form, the CDR3 reads TGTGCCAGCAGCCAGGGAATGGCTTCTAGCCCGGAGACCCAGTACTTC. As protein: CASSQGMASSPETQYF.

This clone was found a few times. This chain connects TRBV19 to TRBJ2-1; 9 bases are shared with TRBD2. The CDR3 is 16 residues long. CDR1 and CDR2 from the germline V gene are LNHDA and SQIVND (reference sequence). The junction had 3 bases not matched to a gene; V was cut back by 3 bases and J by 0 bases. CDR3 bases: TGTGCCAGTAGTATGACTAGCGGACCCTCCTACAATGAGCAGTTCTTC. Translated, it gives CASSMTSGPSYNEQFF.

The J gene is TRBJ1-2, the V gene TRBV29-1, with unresolved D. V was pared by 5 bases and J by 1 base, with 11 bases between. The germline CDR1 and CDR2 sequences are SQVTM and ANQGSEA. The CDR3 totals 13 residues. The CDR3 DNA sequence: TGCAGCGTTTCGTCAGTACTTAACTATGGCTACACCTTC. Translation gives CSVSSVLNYGYTF.